The 22 T cell receptor beta chains listed next were all sequenced from one sample in a study of beta chain features in type 1 diabetes (dated by TCRdb to 2017 to 2018). Library preparation was by the immunoSEQ multiplex PCR assay. The High Capacity cDNA Reverse Transcription Kit was used to reverse transcribe all of the isolated RNA, meaning that expressed TCRB transcripts were what got sequenced. Drawn from immuneACCESS, this table holds only the in-frame rearrangements with V and J called that TCRdb kept. Clones are partly lost; checked studies trace under half to an unresolved V gene and leave the rest unexplained. The sample profile shows almost 350,000 clones; around 19% of them were found once. The ten most abundant clones make up 0.044% of the sample. What was sequenced was naive CD4+ T cells from blood. The sample's cell subset or site label, in plain terms: true naive CD4+ T cells. These receptors were collected from a woman between 18 and 29 years old in good health.

In this sample, this clone turned up a few times. The V call is TRBV7-2, the J call TRBJ2-7; 10 positions match TRBD2. This CDR3 has 15 amino acids. V lost 5 bases to trimming and J lost 2 bases; unmatched junction nucleotides: 6. Germline values: CDR1 SGHTA, CDR2 FQGNSA. CDR3 nucleotides: TGTGCCAGCAGCCCCCGGACTAGCGGAACCTACGAGCAGTACTTC. Protein sequence: CASSPRTSGTYEQYF.

V gene TRBV6-5 combines with J gene TRBJ2-5, with D possibly being TRBD1 (6 bases). TRBJ2-7 matches the DNA end more closely, so the J call is doubtful. This CDR3 has 15 residues. In germline, CDR1 is MNHEY, CDR2 SVGAGI. The CDR3 DNA follows: TGTGCCAGCAGTTACTCCGGGACAACCACCTACGAGCAGTACTTC. As protein: CASSYSGTTTYEQYF.

The rearrangement joins TRBV10-3 to TRBJ1-1; TRBD1 is a possible D gene (6 bases). Germline CDR1 ENHRY, CDR2 SYGVKD. The CDR3 is 13 amino acids. V was shortened by 8 bases and J by 1 base, with 11 bases between the two germline ends. In nucleotides, the CDR3 is TGTGCCATCGGAGCAGGGGAGAACACTGAAGCTTTCTTT. It is translated as CAIGAGENTEAFF.

This clone has a handful of counts. The genes are TRBV5-6 and TRBJ2-2; the D gene is possibly TRBD1 (5 bases). Trimming took 1 base from V and 4 from J, leaving 11 bases between them. Germline CDR1 is SGHDT and CDR2 is YYEEEE. The CDR3 has 15 residues. DNA for the CDR3: TGTGCCAGCAGCTTGTGGTGGGGCAGCACCGGGGAGCTGTTTTTT. It translates to CASSLWWGSTGELFF.

This clone was recorded a few times. The rearrangement links TRBV4-2 to TRBJ2-1, with 13 positions matching TRBD2. The V gene end was trimmed by 0 bases and the J gene end by 11 bases; junction bases not matched to a gene: 4. This CDR3 is built from 15 residues. Germline CDR1 and CDR2: LGHNA and YNFKEQ. The CDR3: CASSQDTSGGAQQFF. In DNA, the CDR3 is TGTGCCAGCAGCCAAGATACTAGCGGGGGGGCCCAGCAGTTCTTC.

This clone was counted only a few times. The chain has TRBV5-6 and TRBJ2-3; 7 positions agree with TRBD2. This CDR3 has 15 amino acids. V lost 4 bases to trimming and J lost 13 bases; unmatched junction nucleotides: 18. Germline lookup yields CDR1 SGHDT and CDR2 YYEEEE. The CDR3 region has the DNA TGTGCCAGCAGCCTCACCGGGAGGACATGGTCGGGCGAGTATTTT. This translates into CASSLTGRTWSGEYF. The entire variable domain, with the rest obtained from reference TRBV5-6 and TRBJ2-3, is as follows: DAGVTQSPTHLIKTRGQQVTLRCSPKSGHDTVSWYQQALGQGPQFIFQYYEEEERQRGNFPDRFSGHQFPNYSSELNVNALLLGDSALYLCASSLTGRTWSGEYFGPGTRLTVL.

The V gene is TRBV19, the J gene TRBJ2-1; 11 bases line up with TRBD2. V shed 5 bases and J 3 bases; nucleotides not matched to a gene: 6. CDR1 and CDR2 from the germline V gene are LNHDA and SQIVND (reference sequence). The CDR3 has 16 amino acids. CDR3 DNA: TGTGCCAGTAGTTTAGCGGGAGGGCCGAACTACAATGAGCAGTTCTTC. Translating it yields CASSLAGGPNYNEQFF.

V usage is TRBV2 and J usage is TRBJ2-3; D unclear. In germline, CDR1 is SNHLY, CDR2 FYNNEI. Trimming pared 5 bases from V and 5 bases from J, leaving 5 bases between. The CDR3 contains 11 residues. CDR3 in amino acids: CASSSRDTQYF. The CDR3 nucleotides read TGTGCCAGCAGTTCTAGAGATACGCAGTATTTT.

In its sample, this clone was seen a few times. This rearrangement joins TRBV7-9 to TRBJ1-1, with D possibly being TRBD1 (6 bases). V lost 5 bases and J 3 bases, leaving 16 bases between the germline ends. CDR3 length: 15 residues. CDR1 SEHNR and CDR2 FQNEAQ come from the germline V gene (reference sequence). The CDR3 DNA is TGTGCCAGCAGCCCCGAACAGGGCGGTCACACTGAAGCTTTCTTT. Protein sequence: CASSPEQGGHTEAFF.

This clone has only a few counts. V is TRBV5-8 and J is TRBJ2-1, with 8 bases identical to TRBD1. CDR1 and CDR2 from the germline V gene are SGHTS and YDEGEE. The V gene end was trimmed by 4 bases and the J gene end by 0 bases; junction bases not matched to a gene: 9. This CDR3 has 17 residues. The CDR3 sequence: CASSRGQGTSSYNEQFF. Written as DNA, the CDR3 is TGTGCCAGCAGCCGCGGACAGGGAACCAGCTCCTACAATGAGCAGTTCTTC.

This chain joins TRBV5-6 and TRBJ2-5; maybe TRBD1 (5 bases). There are 13 residues in the CDR3. Between the trimmed V and J ends, which lost 4 bases and 1 base, there was a span of 8 bases. CDR1 SGHDT and CDR2 YYEEEE come from the germline V gene. DNA of the CDR3: TGTGCCAGCAGCCGAAGGGGCCAAGAGACCCAGTACTTC. This codes for CASSRRGQETQYF.

The table lists this clone with a few counts. V usage is TRBV27 and J usage is TRBJ2-1; the D is unclear. Trimming pared 3 bases from V and 10 bases from J, leaving 10 bases between. CDR1 is MNHEY, CDR2 SMNVEV, per germline (reference sequence). The CDR3 spans 12 residues. CDR3 sequence reads: CASSFRGNEQFF. The CDR3 DNA follows: TGTGCCAGCAGTTTTAGAGGTAACGAGCAGTTCTTC.

The CDR3 loop is CASSRGQTKETQYF. The CDR3 nucleotides are TGTGCCAGCAGCCGCGGACAAACCAAAGAGACCCAGTACTTC. The gene calls are TRBV7-2 and TRBJ2-5, with a possible D match to TRBD1 (5 bases). Trimming left V 5 bases short and J 3 bases short, with 13 bases between. This CDR3 contains 14 residues. Germline CDR1 is SGHTA and CDR2 is FQGNSA. The whole variable domain, remainder taken from reference TRBV7-2 and TRBJ2-5, is GAGVSQSPSNKVTEKGKDVELRCDPISGHTALYWYRQSLGQGLEFLIYFQGNSAPDKSGLPSDRFSAERTGGSVSTLTIQRTQQEDSAVYLCASSRGQTKETQYFGPGTRLLVL.

This clone has just one count. The chain combines TRBV5-1 with TRBJ2-3; no clear D. CDR1 is SGHRS and CDR2 is YFSETQ in the germline V gene. Trimming cost V 6 bases and J 2 bases, with 13 bases left between them. The CDR3 has 14 residues. CDR3 protein: CASNPGTSTDTQYF. CDR3 coding DNA: TGCGCCAGCAACCCAGGAACTTCCACAGATACGCAGTATTTT.

The chain links TRBV4-1 to TRBJ2-7; TRBD1 matches at 8 bases. CDR1 is MGHRA and CDR2 is YSYEKL in the germline V gene. CDR3 size: 14 residues. V gave up 5 bases and J gave up 3 bases; unmatched junction bases: 6. The CDR3 sequence: CASSGHRGFYEQYF. CDR3 in DNA: TGCGCCAGCAGCGGCCACAGGGGGTTCTACGAGCAGTACTTC.

This chain connects TRBV18 to TRBJ1-1; D remains ambiguous. Germline V gene sequence: CDR1 KGHSH, CDR2 LQKENI. The CDR3 contains 14 residues. V gave up 4 bases and J gave up 3 bases, with 12 bases separating them. The CDR3 coding sequence is TGTGCCAGCTCACGAACGGGAGGGTACACTGAAGCTTTCTTT. This encodes CASSRTGGYTEAFF.

This clone was observed a few times. The rearrangement uses TRBV29-1 and TRBJ1-1; no clear D gene. V was clipped by 6 bases and J by 5 bases, with 10 bases between them. The CDR3 runs 11 residues. CDR1 is SQVTM and CDR2 is ANQGSEA in the germline V gene. This CDR3 reads CSVGSETEAFF. CDR3 coding DNA: TGCAGCGTGGGGAGTGAGACTGAAGCTTTCTTT.

This clone was detected a few times. The chain employs TRBV5-1 and TRBJ2-3; D remains unclear. V shed 0 bases and J shed 0 bases, with 8 bases lying between them. Germline CDR1 reads SGHRS; CDR2 reads YFSETQ. This CDR3 is 15 amino acids long. As DNA, the CDR3 is TGCGCCAGCAGCTTGGATCAGTATAGCACAGATACGCAGTATTTT. It translates to CASSLDQYSTDTQYF. Filled out from reference TRBV5-1 and TRBJ2-3, the complete variable domain reads KAGVTQTPRYLIKTRGQQVTLSCSPISGHRSVSWYQQTPGQGLQFLFEYFSETQRNKGNFPGRFSGRQFSNSRSEMNVSTLELGDSALYLCASSLDQYSTDTQYFGPGTRLTVL.

This clone was counted between two and nine times. The chain has TRBV11-2 and TRBJ2-1; the match to TRBD2 covers 8 bases. The CDR3 covers 15 residues. V was clipped by 3 bases and J by 0 bases; unmatched bases: 1. The germline CDR1 and CDR2 sequences are SGHAT and FQNNGV. The CDR3 spells CASSLTSASYNEQFF. The CDR3 DNA is TGTGCCAGCAGCTTGACTAGCGCCTCCTACAATGAGCAGTTCTTC. The whole variable domain, remainder taken from reference TRBV11-2 and TRBJ2-1, is EAGVAQSPRYKIIEKRQSVAFWCNPISGHATLYWYQQILGQGPKLLIQFQNNGVVDDSQLPKDRFSAERLKGVDSTLKIQPAKLEDSAVYLCASSLTSASYNEQFFGPGTRLTVL.

The rearrangement links TRBV21-1 to TRBJ1-1; the table assigns TRBD1, which was not confirmed against the DNA. TRBV21-1 is a documented pseudogene. The CDR3 has 14 amino acids. The chain's CDR3 is CASSVRTAKTEAFF. In nucleotides, the CDR3 is TGTGCCAGCAGCGTCCGGACAGCGAAGACTGAAGCTTTCTTT.

This clone was observed a few times. This chain links TRBV2 with TRBJ2-1; D is possibly TRBD2 (7 bases). In germline, CDR1 is SNHLY, CDR2 FYNNEI. The CDR3 covers 14 residues. V shed 8 bases and J shed 4 bases, with 15 bases lying between them. CDR3: CASSSRGAYNEQFF. Written as DNA, the CDR3 is TGTGCCAGCTCTTCTCGGGGGGCTTACAATGAGCAGTTCTTC.

Comment on this clone: Other DNA sequences within the sample encode an identical CDR3. The chain links TRBV5-1 to TRBJ2-1, with TRBD2 identical over 13 bases. Germline lookup yields CDR1 SGHRS and CDR2 YFSETQ. This CDR3 contains 16 residues. The trim removed 4 bases at V and 4 bases at J, leaving 5 bases unmatched. The CDR3 DNA reads as TGCGCCAGCAGCCCGAGACTAGCGGGAGGATACAATGAGCAGTTCTTC. It specifies CASSPRLAGGYNEQFF.